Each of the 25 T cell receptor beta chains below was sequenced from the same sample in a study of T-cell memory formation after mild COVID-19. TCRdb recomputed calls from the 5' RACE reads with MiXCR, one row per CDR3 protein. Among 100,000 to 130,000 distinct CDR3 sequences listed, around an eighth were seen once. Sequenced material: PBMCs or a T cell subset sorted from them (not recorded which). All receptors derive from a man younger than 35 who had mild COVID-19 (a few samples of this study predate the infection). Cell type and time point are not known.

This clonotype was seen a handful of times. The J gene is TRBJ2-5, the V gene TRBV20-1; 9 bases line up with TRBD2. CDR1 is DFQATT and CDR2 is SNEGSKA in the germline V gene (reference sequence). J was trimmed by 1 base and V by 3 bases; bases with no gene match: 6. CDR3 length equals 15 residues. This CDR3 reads CSASPQRGAQETQYF. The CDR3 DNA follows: TGCAGTGCTAGTCCCCAGCGGGGGGCCCAAGAGACCCAGTACTTC.

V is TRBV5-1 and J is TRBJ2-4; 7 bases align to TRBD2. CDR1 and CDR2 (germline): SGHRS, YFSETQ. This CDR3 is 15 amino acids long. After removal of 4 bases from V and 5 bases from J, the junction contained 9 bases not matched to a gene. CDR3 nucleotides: TGCGCCAGCAGCCCTATCGGGGGGAATGAAAACATTCAGTACTTC. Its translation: CASSPIGGNENIQYF. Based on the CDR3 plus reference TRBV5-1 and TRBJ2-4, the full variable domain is KAGVTQTPRYLIKTRGQQVTLSCSPISGHRSVSWYQQTPGQGLQFLFEYFSETQRNKGNFPGRFSGRQFSNSRSEMNVSTLELGDSALYLCASSPIGGNENIQYFGAGTRLSVL.

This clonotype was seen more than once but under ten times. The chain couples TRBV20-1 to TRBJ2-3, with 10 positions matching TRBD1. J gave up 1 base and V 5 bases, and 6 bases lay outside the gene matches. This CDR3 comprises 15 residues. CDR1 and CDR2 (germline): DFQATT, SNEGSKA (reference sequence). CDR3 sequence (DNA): TGCAGTGCTTCCGGGACAGGGGTGGGCACAGATACGCAGTATTTT. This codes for CSASGTGVGTDTQYF.

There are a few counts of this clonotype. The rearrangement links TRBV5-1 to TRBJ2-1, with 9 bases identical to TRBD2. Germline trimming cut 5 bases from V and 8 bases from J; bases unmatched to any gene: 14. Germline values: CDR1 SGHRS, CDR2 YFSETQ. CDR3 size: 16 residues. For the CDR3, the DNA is TGCGCCAGCAGATTTGATCTTGGCGGGGGGGCAGATGAGCAGTTCTTC. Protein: CASRFDLGGGADEQFF.

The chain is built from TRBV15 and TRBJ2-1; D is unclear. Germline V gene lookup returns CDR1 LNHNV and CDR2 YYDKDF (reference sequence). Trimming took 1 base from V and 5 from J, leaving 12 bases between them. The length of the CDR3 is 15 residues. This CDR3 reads CATSRVGVSDNEQFF. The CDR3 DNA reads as TGTGCCACCAGCAGAGTTGGGGTCAGCGACAATGAGCAGTTCTTC.

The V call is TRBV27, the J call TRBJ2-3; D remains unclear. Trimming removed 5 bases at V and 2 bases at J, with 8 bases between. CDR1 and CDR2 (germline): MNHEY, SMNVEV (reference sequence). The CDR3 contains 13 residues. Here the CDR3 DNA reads TGTGCCAGCAGTCAGTTAGTCACAGATACGCAGTATTTT. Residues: CASSQLVTDTQYF.

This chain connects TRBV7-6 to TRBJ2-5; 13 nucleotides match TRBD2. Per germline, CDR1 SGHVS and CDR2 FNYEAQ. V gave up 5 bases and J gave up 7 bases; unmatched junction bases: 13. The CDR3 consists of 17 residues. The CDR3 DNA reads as TGTGCCAGCAGCCTTCGGACTAGCGGGGGCCCCCCGGGGACCCAGTACTTC. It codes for CASSLRTSGGPPGTQYF.

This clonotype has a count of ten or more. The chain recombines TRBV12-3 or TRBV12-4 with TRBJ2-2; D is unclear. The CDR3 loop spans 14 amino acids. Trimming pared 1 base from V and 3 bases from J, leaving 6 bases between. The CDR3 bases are TGTGCCAGCAGTTTAGTTAGTTACACCGGGGAGCTGTTTTTT. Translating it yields CASSLVSYTGELFF.

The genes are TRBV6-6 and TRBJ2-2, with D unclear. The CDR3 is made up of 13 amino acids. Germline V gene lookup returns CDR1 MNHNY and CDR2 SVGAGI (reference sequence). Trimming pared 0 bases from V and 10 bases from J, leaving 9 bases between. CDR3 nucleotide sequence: TGTGCCAGCAGTTACTCTTTAGAGGTGGAGCTGTTTTTT. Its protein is CASSYSLEVELFF.

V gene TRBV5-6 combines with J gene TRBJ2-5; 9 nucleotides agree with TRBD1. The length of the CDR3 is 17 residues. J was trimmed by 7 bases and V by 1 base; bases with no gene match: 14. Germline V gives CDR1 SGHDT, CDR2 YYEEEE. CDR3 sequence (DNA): TGTGCCAGCAGCTTGAACTCCGGGACAGGGCTACTTGGGACCCAGTACTTC. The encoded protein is CASSLNSGTGLLGTQYF.

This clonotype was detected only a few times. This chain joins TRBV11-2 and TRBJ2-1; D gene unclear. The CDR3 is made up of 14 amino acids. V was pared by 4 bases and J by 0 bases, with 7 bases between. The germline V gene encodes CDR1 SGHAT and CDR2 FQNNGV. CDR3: CASSSWGSYNEQFF. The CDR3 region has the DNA TGTGCCAGCAGCTCCTGGGGCTCCTACAATGAGCAGTTCTTC.

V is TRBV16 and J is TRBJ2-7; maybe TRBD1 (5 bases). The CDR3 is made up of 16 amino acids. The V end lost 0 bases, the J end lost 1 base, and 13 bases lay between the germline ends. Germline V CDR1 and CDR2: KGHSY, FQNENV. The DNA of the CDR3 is TGTGCCAGCAGCCAATCGGTCCAGGGCTCGTCCTACGAGCAGTACGTC. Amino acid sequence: CASSQSVQGSSYEQYV.

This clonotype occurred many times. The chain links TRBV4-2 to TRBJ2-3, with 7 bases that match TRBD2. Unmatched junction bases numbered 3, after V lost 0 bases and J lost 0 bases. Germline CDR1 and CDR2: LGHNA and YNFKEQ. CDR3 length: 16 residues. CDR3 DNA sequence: TGTGCCAGCAGCCAAGAAGCGGGGTATAGCACAGATACGCAGTATTTT. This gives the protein CASSQEAGYSTDTQYF.

The CDR3 here is CASSLVPTDTQYF. CDR3 DNA: TGTGCCAGTAGTCTAGTCCCCACAGATACGCAGTATTTT. V and J are TRBV19 and TRBJ2-3, with D unclear. V was shortened by 5 bases and J by 2 bases, with 8 bases between the two germline ends. Germline V gene sequence: CDR1 LNHDA, CDR2 SQIVND (reference sequence). This CDR3 contains 13 residues.

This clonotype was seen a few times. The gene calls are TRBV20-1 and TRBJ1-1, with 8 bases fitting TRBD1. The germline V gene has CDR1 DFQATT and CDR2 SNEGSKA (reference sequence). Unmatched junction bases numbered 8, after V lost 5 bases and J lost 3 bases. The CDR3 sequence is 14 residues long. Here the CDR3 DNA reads TGCAGTGCTGATGACAGGGGTGGGTACACTGAAGCTTTCTTT. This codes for CSADDRGGYTEAFF.

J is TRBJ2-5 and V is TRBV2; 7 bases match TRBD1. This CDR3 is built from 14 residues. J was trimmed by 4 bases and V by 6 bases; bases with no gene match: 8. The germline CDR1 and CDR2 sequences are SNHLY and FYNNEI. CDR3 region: CASRGTDLGETQYF. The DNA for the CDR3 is TGTGCCAGCAGAGGGACAGATCTAGGAGAGACCCAGTACTTC.

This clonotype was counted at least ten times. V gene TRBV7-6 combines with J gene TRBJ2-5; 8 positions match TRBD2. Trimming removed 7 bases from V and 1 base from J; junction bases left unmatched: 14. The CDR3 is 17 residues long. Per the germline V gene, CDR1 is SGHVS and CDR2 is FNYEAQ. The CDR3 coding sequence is TGTGCCAGCATCGACGGGGGGGCCTCGCCCGGCCAAGAGACCCAGTACTTC. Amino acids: CASIDGGASPGQETQYF.

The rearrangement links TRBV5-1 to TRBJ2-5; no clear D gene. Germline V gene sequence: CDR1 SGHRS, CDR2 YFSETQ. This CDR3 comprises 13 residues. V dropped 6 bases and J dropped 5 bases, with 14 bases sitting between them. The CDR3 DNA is TGCGCCAGCACCCCATCCTCCGGGGAGACCCAGTACTTC. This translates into CASTPSSGETQYF.

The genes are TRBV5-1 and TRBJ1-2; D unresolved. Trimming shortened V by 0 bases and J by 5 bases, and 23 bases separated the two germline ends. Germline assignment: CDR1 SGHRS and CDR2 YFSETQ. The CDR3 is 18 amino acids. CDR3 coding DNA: TGCGCCAGCAGCTTGGCAGGACGCGCGGTGTCCCATAGATATGGCTACACCTTC. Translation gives CASSLAGRAVSHRYGYTF. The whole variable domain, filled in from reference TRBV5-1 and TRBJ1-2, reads KAGVTQTPRYLIKTRGQQVTLSCSPISGHRSVSWYQQTPGQGLQFLFEYFSETQRNKGNFPGRFSGRQFSNSRSEMNVSTLELGDSALYLCASSLAGRAVSHRYGYTFGSGTRLTVV.

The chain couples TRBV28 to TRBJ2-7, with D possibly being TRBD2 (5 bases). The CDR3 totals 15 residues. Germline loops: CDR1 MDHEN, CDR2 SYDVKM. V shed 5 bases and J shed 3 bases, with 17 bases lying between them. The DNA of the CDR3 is TGTGCCAGCAGTACGGGATCCCCAAAAAGCTACGAGCAGTACTTC. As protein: CASSTGSPKSYEQYF.

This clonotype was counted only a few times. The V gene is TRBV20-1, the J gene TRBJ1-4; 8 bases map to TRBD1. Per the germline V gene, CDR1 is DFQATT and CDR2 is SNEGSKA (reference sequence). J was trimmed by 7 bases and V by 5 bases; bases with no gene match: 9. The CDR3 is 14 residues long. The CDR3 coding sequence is TGCAGTGCTCTCCGGACAGGGACAGGTGAAAAACTGTTTTTT. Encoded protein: CSALRTGTGEKLFF.

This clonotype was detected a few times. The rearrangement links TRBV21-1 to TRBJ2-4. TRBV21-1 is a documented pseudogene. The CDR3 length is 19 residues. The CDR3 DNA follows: TGTGCCAGCAGCAAAGCCGCTCGACCGGTTTTAGCTGAGAAAAACATTCAGTACTTC. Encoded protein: CASSKAARPVLAEKNIQYF.

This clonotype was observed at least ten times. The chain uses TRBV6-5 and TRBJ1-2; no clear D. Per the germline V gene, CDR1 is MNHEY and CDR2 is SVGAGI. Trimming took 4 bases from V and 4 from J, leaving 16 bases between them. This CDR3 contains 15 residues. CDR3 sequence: CASSSGGGRGYGYTF. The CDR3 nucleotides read TGTGCCAGCAGTTCCGGCGGAGGGCGAGGCTATGGCTACACCTTC.

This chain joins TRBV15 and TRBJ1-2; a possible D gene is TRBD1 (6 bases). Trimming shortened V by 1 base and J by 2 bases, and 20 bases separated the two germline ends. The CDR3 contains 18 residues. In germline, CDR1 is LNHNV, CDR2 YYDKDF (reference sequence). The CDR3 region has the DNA TGTGCCACCAGCAGAGGCGGGGCAGGGGCTATTGGAAACTATGGCTACACCTTC. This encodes CATSRGGAGAIGNYGYTF.

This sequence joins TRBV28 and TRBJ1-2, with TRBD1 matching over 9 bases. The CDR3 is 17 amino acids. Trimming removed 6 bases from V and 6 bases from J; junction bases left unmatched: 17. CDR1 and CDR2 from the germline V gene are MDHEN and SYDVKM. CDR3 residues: CASRRTGTGRGWDGYTF. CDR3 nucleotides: TGTGCCAGCAGGCGAACCGGGACAGGGCGGGGCTGGGATGGCTACACCTTC.